The 26 T cell receptor beta chains presented below share a single source sample, sequenced in a study of blood T cell repertoires in COVID-19. Here immunoSEQ multiplex PCR was the method, and the copy in TCRdb shows in-frame clones only, minus some. The table includes 300,000 to 350,000 clones, around four fifths detected once. Sequencing used peripheral blood. Source of these receptors: a man aged 25 to 40 with active or convalescent COVID-19.

This chain joins TRBV6-2 or TRBV6-3 and TRBJ1-5; 9 bases map to TRBD1. V gave up 2 bases and J gave up 2 bases; unmatched junction bases: 10. From germline, CDR1 is MNHEY and CDR2 SVGEGT. The CDR3 runs to 18 residues. CDR3 DNA sequence: TGTGCCAGCAGTTACCCGGACAGGGGCCAGCTTGGCAATCAGCCCCAGCATTTT. Its protein is CASSYPDRGQLGNQPQHF.

The chain employs TRBV27 and TRBJ1-2; 7 positions agree with TRBD1. The germline CDR1 and CDR2 sequences are MNHEY and SMNVEV (reference sequence). The J segment lost 4 bases and the V segment lost 5 bases, leaving 10 bases of the junction unmatched. This CDR3 comprises 15 residues. CDR3 sequence reads: CASSPRTGDVYGYTF. The CDR3 region has the DNA TGTGCCAGCAGTCCCCGGACAGGAGACGTCTATGGCTACACCTTC.

This chain links TRBV2 with TRBJ1-2; 8 bases align to TRBD1. V dropped 6 bases and J dropped 8; count of bases not matched to a gene: 14. Germline CDR1 is SNHLY and CDR2 is FYNNEI. This CDR3 is 15 amino acids long. The CDR3 here is CASRLLDRDRRGYTF. Here the CDR3 DNA reads TGTGCCAGCAGGCTCCTGGACAGGGATCGTCGAGGCTACACCTTC.

This rearrangement joins TRBV7-3 to TRBJ2-3; 7 nucleotides align to TRBD2. Per germline, CDR1 SGHTA and CDR2 FQGTGA. The J segment lost 2 bases and the V segment lost 1 base, leaving 3 bases of the junction unmatched. The CDR3 has 15 amino acids. DNA of the CDR3: TGTGCCAGCAGCTTAAGCGGGGGTGACACAGATACGCAGTATTTT. It codes for CASSLSGGDTDTQYF.

The V call is TRBV9, the J call TRBJ2-1, with TRBD2 matching 9 bases. With V trimmed by 2 bases and J by 9 bases, 6 bases remained unmatched. Germline V gives CDR1 SGDLS, CDR2 YYNGEE. The CDR3 is 14 residues long. CDR3 DNA sequence: TGTGCCAGCAGCGTGGATAGCGGGAGTCCTGAGCAGTTCTTC. This gives the protein CASSVDSGSPEQFF.

The rearrangement links TRBV6-1 to TRBJ2-7, with TRBD2 identical over 7 bases. Germline CDR1 reads MNHNS; CDR2 reads SASEGT. This CDR3 contains 14 residues. The V segment lost 2 bases and the J segment 2 bases; nucleotides outside the gene matches: 3. The CDR3 sequence is CASSESGLAYEQYF. DNA of the CDR3: TGTGCCAGCAGTGAATCCGGACTAGCCTACGAGCAGTACTTC.

The chain carries TRBV21-1 and TRBJ1-5; TRBD1, as called in the table, went unchecked against the DNA. TRBV21-1 is a known pseudogene. This CDR3 contains 18 residues. The CDR3 reads CASSTGTGGPEENQPQHF. CDR3 bases: TGTGCCAGCAGTACCGGGACAGGTGGACCGGAGGAAAATCAGCCCCAGCATTTT.

This clone has only a few counts. The CDR3 sequence is CASSQDEMGGSSYNEQFF. The CDR3 bases are TGCGCCAGCAGCCAAGATGAAATGGGCGGGAGCTCCTACAATGAGCAGTTCTTC. The genes are TRBV4-1 and TRBJ2-1; 7 bases map to TRBD2. The CDR3 runs to 18 residues. Germline trimming cut 0 bases from V and 0 bases from J; bases unmatched to any gene: 8. The germline V gene has CDR1 MGHRA and CDR2 YSYEKL.

V usage is TRBV9 and J usage is TRBJ2-7; tentative D call: TRBD1 (5 bases). The V end was cut by 0 bases, the J end by 2 bases, with 9 bases between. Germline loops: CDR1 SGDLS, CDR2 YYNGEE. The length of the CDR3 is 14 residues. CDR3 bases: TGTGCCAGCAGCGTAGGTTCAGGGACCTACGAGCAGTACTTC. Translating it yields CASSVGSGTYEQYF.

CDR3 amino acids: CASSESNAGGPNEQFF. The CDR3 coding sequence is TGCGCCAGCAGTGAGTCGAATGCGGGAGGGCCGAATGAGCAGTTCTTC. The chain recombines TRBV10-1 with TRBJ2-1; 9 nucleotides align to TRBD2. V trimming: 0 bases; J trimming: 7 bases; junction bases outside the gene matches: 7. Per germline, CDR1 WNHNN and CDR2 SYGVQD (reference sequence). CDR3 length: 16 residues.

There are a few counts of this clone. The V and J genes are TRBV4-1 and TRBJ1-2; D may be TRBD1 (6 bases). The CDR3 is 14 residues long. The V end was cut by 0 bases, the J end by 4 bases, with 9 bases between. Germline values: CDR1 MGHRA, CDR2 YSYEKL. CDR3 DNA sequence: TGCGCCAGCAGCCAAGACAGACAGGCCTATGGCTACACCTTC. Encoded protein: CASSQDRQAYGYTF.

This clone was observed once. The chain joins TRBV15 to TRBJ2-3; 11 bases line up with TRBD2. V shed 0 bases and J 4 bases; nucleotides not matched to a gene: 6. This CDR3 is 17 amino acids long. CDR1 and CDR2 (germline): LNHNV, YYDKDF (reference sequence). Written as DNA, the CDR3 is TGTGCCACCAGCAGAGACCTTAGCGGGGGGGCTGCAGATACGCAGTATTTT. This sequence encodes CATSRDLSGGAADTQYF. The whole variable domain, filled in from reference TRBV15 and TRBJ2-3, reads DAMVIQNPRYQVTQFGKPVTLSCSQTLNHNVMYWYQQKSSQAPKLLFHYYDKDFNNEADTPDNFQSRRPNTSFCFLDIRSPGLGDTAMYLCATSRDLSGGAADTQYFGPGTRLTVL.

The chain is built from TRBV27 and TRBJ1-2; 7 bases map to TRBD1. Germline assignment: CDR1 MNHEY and CDR2 SMNVEV (reference sequence). The CDR3 is 13 amino acids. Germline trimming cut 4 bases from V and 4 bases from J; bases unmatched to any gene: 3. DNA of the CDR3: TGTGCCAGCAGTTCGGGGACAGCCTATGGCTACACCTTC. Its protein is CASSSGTAYGYTF.

The chain joins TRBV5-6 to TRBJ2-7, with a weak D call TRBD2 (6 bases). Germline CDR1 and CDR2: SGHDT and YYEEEE. V was shortened by 0 bases and J by 7 bases, with 14 bases between the two germline ends. The CDR3 loop spans 14 amino acids. The CDR3 nucleotides are TGTGCCAGCAGCTTGGCTCGCCTGGGAGGAGAGCAGTACTTC. Its translation: CASSLARLGGEQYF.

The V and J genes are TRBV2 and TRBJ1-1; perhaps TRBD1 as D (5 bases). The length of the CDR3 is 13 residues. CDR1 and CDR2 from the germline V gene are SNHLY and FYNNEI. The ends were cut back, 4 bases at V and 1 base at J, with 7 bases in the middle. CDR3 residues: CASSAQGNTEAFF. The CDR3 DNA follows: TGTGCCAGCAGTGCCCAGGGGAACACTGAAGCTTTCTTT.

The chain couples TRBV9 to TRBJ2-1; no clear D. V was cut by 0 bases and J by 3 bases, with 4 bases left in between. CDR1 and CDR2 from the germline V gene are SGDLS and YYNGEE. This CDR3 has 13 amino acids. The DNA for the CDR3 is TGTGCCAGCAGCGTAGTCTACTACAATGAGCAGTTCTTC. Amino acid sequence: CASSVVYYNEQFF.

The chain uses TRBV7-7 and TRBJ2-2, with D maybe TRBD1 (5 bases). V was clipped by 4 bases and J by 0 bases, with 9 bases between them. Germline CDR1 reads SSHAT; CDR2 reads FNYEAQ (reference sequence). The CDR3 has 15 amino acids. The CDR3 DNA reads TGTGCCAGCAGCTCGACAGTCACGAACACCGGGGAGCTGTTTTTT. Its translation: CASSSTVTNTGELFF.

This chain joins TRBV27 and TRBJ1-5; possibly TRBD1 for D (6 bases). Trimming cost V 4 bases and J 6 bases, with 19 bases left between them. The CDR3 is made up of 16 amino acids. CDR1 is MNHEY, CDR2 SMNVEV, per germline (reference sequence). In DNA, the CDR3 is TGTGCCAGCAGTTCCCTTCGGGGGGCGAGGGGTCAGCCCCAGCATTTT. Encoded protein: CASSSLRGARGQPQHF.

V and J are TRBV12-3 or TRBV12-4 and TRBJ1-5; D is perhaps TRBD1 (6 bases). V shed 3 bases and J shed 6 bases, with 9 bases lying between them. This CDR3 is built from 13 residues. The CDR3: CASSFGGAQPQHF. CDR3 nucleotides: TGTGCCAGCAGTTTTGGGGGGGCTCAGCCCCAGCATTTT.

V is TRBV6-1 and J is TRBJ1-1; D gene uncertain. Trimming pared 2 bases from V and 8 bases from J, leaving 15 bases between. The CDR3 length is 14 residues. Germline CDR1 reads MNHNS; CDR2 reads SASEGT. The CDR3 DNA reads TGTGCCAGCAGTGAAAGTTTCGGTGTGTCGGAAGCTTTCTTT. Encoded protein: CASSESFGVSEAFF.

DNA for the CDR3: TGCGCCAGCAGCTTGGGGGGACTCCAAAGCGGGGGCTACACCTTC. It translates to CASSLGGLQSGGYTF. The chain uses TRBV5-1 and TRBJ1-2, with TRBD1 as a possible D gene (5 bases). Germline CDR1 SGHRS, CDR2 YFSETQ. This CDR3 is 15 amino acids long. V lost 0 bases and J 8 bases, leaving 17 bases between the germline ends.

V gene TRBV6-2 or TRBV6-3 combines with J gene TRBJ1-5; possibly TRBD1 for D (6 bases). Germline CDR1 is MNHEY and CDR2 is SVGEGT. Deletions cut 2 bases from V and 9 bases from J, with 14 bases between. The CDR3 runs to 14 residues. The CDR3 reads CASSYPDSARPQHF. CDR3 DNA: TGTGCCAGCAGTTACCCGGACAGTGCAAGGCCCCAGCATTTT.

V usage is TRBV11-3 and J usage is TRBJ1-1, with TRBD1 matching over 11 bases. This CDR3 spans 17 amino acids. J gave up 1 base and V 4 bases, and 8 bases lay outside the gene matches. The germline V gene has CDR1 SGHNT and CDR2 YENEEA. The CDR3, as DNA: TGTGCCAGCAGCTCCGGACAGGGGGCGGGTGGGAACACTGAAGCTTTCTTT. It translates to CASSSGQGAGGNTEAFF.

Remarks on this clone: Its ends do not fully match the called genes, so a read error is possible. V gene TRBV6-4 combines with J gene TRBJ2-5, with 8 bases identical to TRBD2. This CDR3 contains 13 residues. CDR1 is MRHNA and CDR2 is SNTAGT in the germline V gene. DNA for the CDR3: TGTGCCAGCAGTGACTCCCCAGCGGGGGCCCTTAACTTC. Protein product: CASSDSPAGALNF.

The chain uses TRBV7-8 and TRBJ1-4; D is ambiguous. This CDR3 is built from 14 residues. Germline CDR1 is SGHVS and CDR2 is FQNEAQ. Deletions cut 4 bases from V and 0 bases from J, with 6 bases between. The CDR3 sequence is CASSSRSTNEKLFF. The CDR3 DNA sequence: TGTGCCAGCAGCTCGAGATCAACTAATGAAAAACTGTTTTTT. Drawing the rest from reference TRBV7-8 and TRBJ1-4, the complete variable domain is GAGVSQSPRYKVAKRGQDVALRCDPISGHVSLFWYQQALGQGPEFLTYFQNEAQLDKSGLPSDRFFAERPEGSVSTLKIQRTQQEDSAVYLCASSSRSTNEKLFFGSGTQLSVL.

This rearrangement joins TRBV4-3 to TRBJ2-3, with D tentatively TRBD2 (7 bases). Trimming removed 2 bases at V and 3 bases at J, with 15 bases between. The germline V gene encodes CDR1 LGHNA and CDR2 YSLEER. This CDR3 is built from 16 residues. The CDR3 protein is CASSQLRGAGTDTQYF. The CDR3 nucleotides are TGCGCCAGCAGCCAACTCCGGGGGGCCGGTACAGATACGCAGTATTTT.